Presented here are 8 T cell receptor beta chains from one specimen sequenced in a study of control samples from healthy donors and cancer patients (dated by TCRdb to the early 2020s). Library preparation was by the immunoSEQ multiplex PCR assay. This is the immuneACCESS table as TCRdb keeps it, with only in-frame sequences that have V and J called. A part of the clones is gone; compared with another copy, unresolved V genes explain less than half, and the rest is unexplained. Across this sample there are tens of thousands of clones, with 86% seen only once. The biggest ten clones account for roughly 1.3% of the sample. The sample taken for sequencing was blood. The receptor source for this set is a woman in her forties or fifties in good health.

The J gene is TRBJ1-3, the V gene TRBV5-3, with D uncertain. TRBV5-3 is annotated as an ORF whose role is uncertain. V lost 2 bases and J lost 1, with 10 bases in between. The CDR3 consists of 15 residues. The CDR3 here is CARSLHRMSGNTIYF. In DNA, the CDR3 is TGTGCCAGAAGCTTACACCGGATGTCTGGAAACACCATATATTTT.

CDR3 bases: TGCGCCAGCAGTCACAGCCTGGGCTGGTACTTC. Translation: CASSHSLGWYF. V usage is TRBV23-1 and J usage is TRBJ2-7; no clear D. TRBV23-1 is reported as an ORF; its role is uncertain. With 3 bases removed from V and 12 bases from J, the gap between germline ends came to 12 bases. CDR3 length: 11 residues.

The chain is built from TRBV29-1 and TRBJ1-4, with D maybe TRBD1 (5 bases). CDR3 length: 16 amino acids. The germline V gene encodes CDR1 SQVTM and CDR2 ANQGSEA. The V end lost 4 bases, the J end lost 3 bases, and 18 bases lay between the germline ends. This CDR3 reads CSVASREGIANEKLFF. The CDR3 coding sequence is TGCAGCGTTGCTTCCAGGGAGGGAATAGCTAATGAAAAACTGTTTTTT.

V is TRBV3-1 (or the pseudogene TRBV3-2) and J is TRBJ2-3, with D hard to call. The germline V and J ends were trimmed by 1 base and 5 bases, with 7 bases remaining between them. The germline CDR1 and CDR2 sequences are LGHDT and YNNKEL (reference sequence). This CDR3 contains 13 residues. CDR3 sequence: CASSQGARDTQYF. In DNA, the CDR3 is TGTGCCAGCAGCCAAGGAGCACGAGATACGCAGTATTTT.

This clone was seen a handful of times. The CDR3 loop is CASSLAGDGRSGNTIYF. The CDR3 coding sequence is TGTGCCAGCAGCTTAGCGGGGGACGGCCGCTCTGGAAACACCATATATTTT. The gene calls are TRBV7-9 and TRBJ1-3; tentative D call: TRBD1 (5 bases). Per the germline V gene, CDR1 is SEHNR and CDR2 is FQNEAQ (reference sequence). There are 17 residues in the CDR3. Trimming cost V 0 bases and J 0 bases, with 12 bases left between them.

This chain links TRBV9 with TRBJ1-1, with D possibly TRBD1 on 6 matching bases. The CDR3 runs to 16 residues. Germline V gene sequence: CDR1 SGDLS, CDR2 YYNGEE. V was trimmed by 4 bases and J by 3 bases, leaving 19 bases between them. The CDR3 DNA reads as TGTGCCAGCAGCCCAAGCGACAGGAACCATTACACTGAAGCTTTCTTT. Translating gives CASSPSDRNHYTEAFF.

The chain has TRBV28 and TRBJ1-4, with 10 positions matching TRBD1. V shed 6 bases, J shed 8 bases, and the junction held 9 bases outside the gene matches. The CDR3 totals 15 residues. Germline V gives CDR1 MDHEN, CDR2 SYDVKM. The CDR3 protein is CASSTAGTGEEKLFF. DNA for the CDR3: TGTGCCAGCAGCACTGCCGGGACAGGGGAGGAAAAACTGTTTTTT.

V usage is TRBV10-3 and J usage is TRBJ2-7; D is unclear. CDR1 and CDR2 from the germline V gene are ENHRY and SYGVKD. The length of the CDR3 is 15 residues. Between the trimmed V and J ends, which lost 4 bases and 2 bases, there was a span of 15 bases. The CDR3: CAISVGIWAAYEQYF. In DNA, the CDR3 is TGTGCCATCAGTGTGGGAATATGGGCAGCCTACGAGCAGTACTTC.